What follows describes a single T cell receptor (beta chain). The antigen this receptor binds is unknown. Base qualities are not recorded, but no much larger clone differs from it by a single base. The sample comes from a study of cytomegalovirus exposure and HLA in healthy donors listed by TCRdb under 2017. Broadly, across the study: In an earlier analysis of 450 to 750 of the donors, about 270 Gb of sequence data and 90 million to 120 million unique TCR beta sequences from roughly 180 million T cells were reported. Across 300 to 500 genotyped donors of the cohort, an average of approximately 200,000 unique TCR beta nucleotide sequences per donor were sequenced, and around 19% of those sequences were non-productive. Of the 398 genotyped donors, 65% to 90% were placed in the genetic ancestry cluster associated with self-reported Caucasian donors. Every discovery cohort repertoire had been produced on one sequencing platform. A handful of DR-DQ haplotypes were handled as single units for association and clustering because linkage in the cohort was strong. The study combined high-throughput TCR immunosequencing, statistical association of individual TCRs with disease status, and machine learning to predict cytomegalovirus infection status. Besides the first cohort of roughly 640 subjects, a separate validation cohort made up of some 110 different subjects was used. HLA typing included class I and class II loci at four-digit resolution. In a later analysis, previously published TCR beta repertoires from 670 or so donors were re-analyzed and high-resolution HLA genotyping was added so that TCR occurrence patterns could be studied. The later analysis used no new phenotypic data to find candidate immune exposures, relying instead on TCR beta sequences and their occurrence across donors. The study aimed to test whether signatures of past pathogen exposure could be identified by cataloging public T cell receptors. Donor age, sex, ethnicity and CMV serostatus were compiled alongside the repertoire data. In a later genetic analysis, genome-wide SNP genotypes for 398 of the 666 donors were used, and that subset was treated as a discovery cohort. Approximately 330 gigabases of sequencing data and around 85 million unique TCR sequences made up an early release that covered under 750 HLA-typed donors. Using immunosequencing, the study profiled T cell repertoires from 500 to 800 subjects and related those repertoires to cytomegalovirus serostatus. In an earlier analysis of over 550 of the donors, high-throughput TCR beta sequencing was used to judge whether each TCR beta V gene segment behaved as functional or pseudogenic. The number of donors typed differed by locus, with 629-630 for A, B, C, DRB1 and DQB1, roughly 550 for DQA1, nearly 610 for DPA1, and some 440 for DPB1. Here is what the overall study found, with its caveats: CMV serostatus was the only immune exposure information available for the cohort. When HLA alleles, especially DR and DQ, strongly co-occurred, TCR associations were difficult to assign to individual alleles. Some IMGT-functional V segments, including TRBV6-2 and TRBV6-3, could not be distinguished by the 87-base-pair reads and were therefore excluded. The authors suggested that the approach could potentially be generalized to other disease states and immunological phenotypes. Compared with equally common non-associated chains, HLA-associated TCR beta chains in a later analysis were more clonally expanded and had lower generation probabilities. Linkage disequilibrium might explain the correlated functional status among segregating V segments, but an unknown experimental factor could not be excluded. The study listed 150 to 200 TCR beta chains as associated with cytomegalovirus. In a later genetic analysis, a missense DCLRE1C variant was associated with V-gene and J-gene trimming of TCR beta chains, and the association was replicated in an independent cohort. A further reported finding was that TCR beta sequences accurately predicted the HLA-A and HLA-B alleles for most subjects in the first cohort. The classifier was reported to diagnose cytomegalovirus status with high specificity and sensitivity in both the original cohort and the validation cohort. Most TCR sequences were seen in very few donors, while some public TCRs were found in many individuals. A later analysis associated 16,951 TCR beta sequences with specific HLA alleles at a false discovery rate of 0.05. Only TCR beta chains were sequenced in this cohort, and the absence of alpha or paired-chain data limited detectable features. The presence/absence analyses assumed that sequencing depth was roughly uniform across donors, and that assumption may not be true. In an earlier analysis of 587 of the donors, most TCR beta V segments appeared in productive rearrangements about 90% or about 30% of the time, broadly matching IMGT annotations. In a later analysis, several top co-occurrence clusters were reported to appear linked to parvovirus B19, influenza, CMV and Epstein-Barr virus. Because counts were too low, some 16 rarely observed V segments, including chromosome 9 orphons, were excluded from the earlier analysis of about 500 of the donors. In a later genetic analysis, fewer N-insertions in productive TCRs were reported among donors in an Asian-associated ancestry cluster than the roughly 670-donor mean. A later analysis found that most CMV-associated TCR beta chains appeared HLA-restricted, with HLA associations seemingly driven largely by CMV exposure. In vitro tests confirmed that three of the cytomegalovirus-associated TCR beta chains recognize cytomegalovirus antigens. A cluster of highly shared sequence variants was judged likely to be a technical artifact of the sequencing pipeline. In a later analysis, the rate of TCR association differed among HLA loci, with DRB1 alleles having the most associated TCRs and HLA-C alleles having the fewest. Because HLA typing was missing for some donors at each locus, association tests included only the typed subset.

CDR1 and CDR2 (SGHVS, FNYEAQ) derive from the germline V gene. Taken from cysteine to phenylalanine, the CDR3 has 16 residues. Only the CDR3 part of the read is kept: 48 bases, read in frame from the first base. The junction carries 13 bases between V and J, which are trimmed by 1 base and 1 base respectively. The library relied on the immunoSEQ multiplex PCR assay. For the multiplex PCR, a mixture combining 60 forward primers for TCR Vbeta segments and 13 reverse primers for TCR Jbeta segments was used. The CDR3 region of rearranged TCR beta genes was amplified from genomic DNA with a multiplex PCR assay. The amplified TCR beta libraries were sequenced on the Illumina HiSeq System as 87-base-pair reads. The paper's data handling went like this. A later analysis tallied around 82 million unique TCR beta chains across the 700 or so repertoires, and approximately 11 million of those chains were shared by two or more donors. Raw reads were error-corrected and collapsed into unique sequences by a nearest-neighbor algorithm in which closely related sequences were merged to remove PCR and sequencing errors. To assign V, D and J gene segments, CDR3 sequences were aligned to IMGT reference sequences. Each retained sequence needed at least a six-nucleotide match to both a V gene segment and a J gene segment. Rearrangements were called productive when the CDR3 lacked stop codons and stayed in frame with V and J; all others were non-productive. CDR3 was defined according to IMGT convention as the region running from the second conserved V-encoded cysteine to the conserved J-encoded phenylalanine. The earlier analysis of about 620 of the donors excluded sequences that lacked an unambiguous match to a single V gene segment. In an earlier analysis of around 600 of the donors, V segments were called functional above 56.7% productive rearrangements and were called segregating when the between-donor standard deviation exceeded 5%. A statistical classification framework was developed to diagnose cytomegalovirus status using the catalog of TCR beta chain sequences. In a later analysis, V and J genes were assigned by comparing TCR nucleotide sequences against IMGT/GENE-DB human TR gene sequences. A later analysis assigned CDR3 sequences and most-parsimonious VDJ recombination scenarios with the TCRdist pipeline. In a later analysis, each TCR beta chain was defined by its CDR3 amino acid sequence together with its V-gene family, and reads without a unique V-gene family were excluded. As a way to deal with suspected cross-contamination and a sequencing artifact, a later analysis dropped more than 500 nucleotide sequences that were highly shared and had low generation probability. In a later analysis, a clonal expansion index for each public chain was calculated from normalized within-repertoire ranks of inferred template counts. A later analysis computed generation probabilities with a VDJ recombination model fitted to out-of-frame rearrangements, and checked the results against IGoR. Hypergeometric tests were used in a later analysis to score TCR-TCR, TCR-HLA and TCR-CMV co-occurrence, with a repertoire-size bias correction applied to the TCR pairs. False discovery rates were estimated in a later analysis by permuting HLA or CMV assignments 20 times. In a later analysis, co-occurring TCRs were grouped using DBSCAN, and TCRdist sequence similarity was added for clustering within HLA-allele-positive subsets. Co-occurrence clustering excluded repertoires with fewer than 30,000 or more than 120,000 public chains, plus five with anomalous nucleotide sharing. TCRdb's version of the immuneACCESS table is confined to in-frame rearrangements and falls short of the full clone set. An unresolved V gene accounts for under half of the shortfall where checked; the remainder is of unknown origin. Clone size and V and J calls were adopted from that table, with D and trimming inferred from the DNA. This sample holds under 300,000 clones; about 93% were observed only once. The top ten constitute around 1.7% of the sample.

The cohort comprised 710 or so healthy bone marrow donors. Cohort members were all nominally healthy when sampled, although unrecorded immune exposures were likely present. The donor was CMV seronegative and belonged to the group of 350 or so seronegative cohort members. A peripheral blood sample was collected from each donor, and TCR beta sequencing was performed on peripheral blood mononuclear cells. The Qiagen DNeasy Blood Extraction Kit was used to extract genomic DNA from the blood cell samples. The source is a girl aged 2 to 10 in good health and CMV-seronegative. The chain joins TRBV7-6 to TRBJ2-5; matching of 6 bases hints at TRBD2 as the D gene. The source material was PBMCs. The CDR3 reads CASSLVVGGVQETQYF. The nucleotides read TGTGCCAGCAGCTTAGTTGTGGGCGGGGTCCAAGAGACCCAGTACTTC.